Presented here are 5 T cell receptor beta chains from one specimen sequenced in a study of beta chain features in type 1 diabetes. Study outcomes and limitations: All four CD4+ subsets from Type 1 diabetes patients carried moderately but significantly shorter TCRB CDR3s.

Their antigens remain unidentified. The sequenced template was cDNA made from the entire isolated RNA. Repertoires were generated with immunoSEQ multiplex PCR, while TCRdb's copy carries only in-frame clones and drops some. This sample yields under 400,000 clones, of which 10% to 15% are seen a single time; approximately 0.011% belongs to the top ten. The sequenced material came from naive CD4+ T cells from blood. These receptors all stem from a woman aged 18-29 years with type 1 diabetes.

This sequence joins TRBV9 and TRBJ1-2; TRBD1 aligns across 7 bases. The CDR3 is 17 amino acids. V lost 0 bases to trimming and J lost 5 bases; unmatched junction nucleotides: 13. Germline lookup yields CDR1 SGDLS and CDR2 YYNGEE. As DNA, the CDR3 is TGTGCCAGCAGCGTAGCCCCACAGAGGGGGCAGTGGTATGGCTACACCTTC. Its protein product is CASSVAPQRGQWYGYTF.

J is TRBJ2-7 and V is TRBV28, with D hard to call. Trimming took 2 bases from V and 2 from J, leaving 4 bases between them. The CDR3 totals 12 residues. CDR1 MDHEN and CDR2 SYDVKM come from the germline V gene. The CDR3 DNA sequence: TGTGCCAGCAGTTTACTTACCTACGAGCAGTACTTC. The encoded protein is CASSLLTYEQYF. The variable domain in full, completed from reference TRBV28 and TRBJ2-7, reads DVKVTQSSRYLVKRTGEKVFLECVQDMDHENMFWYRQDPGLGLRLIYFSYDVKMKEKGDIPEGYSVSREKKERFSLILESASTNQTSMYLCASSLLTYEQYFGPGTRLTVT.

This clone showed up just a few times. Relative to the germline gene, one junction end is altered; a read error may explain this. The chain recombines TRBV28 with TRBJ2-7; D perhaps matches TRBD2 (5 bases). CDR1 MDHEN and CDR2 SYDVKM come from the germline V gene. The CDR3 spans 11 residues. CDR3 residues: CASADAVGLSF. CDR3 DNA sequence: TGTGCCAGCGCTGACGCCGTAGGACTGTCTTTC.

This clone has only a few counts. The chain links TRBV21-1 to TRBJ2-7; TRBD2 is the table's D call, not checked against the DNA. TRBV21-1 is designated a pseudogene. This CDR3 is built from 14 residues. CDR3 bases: TGTGCCAGCAGCATACGGACTTGTAAGTTGGGGCAGTACTTC. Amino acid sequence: CASSIRTCKLGQYF.

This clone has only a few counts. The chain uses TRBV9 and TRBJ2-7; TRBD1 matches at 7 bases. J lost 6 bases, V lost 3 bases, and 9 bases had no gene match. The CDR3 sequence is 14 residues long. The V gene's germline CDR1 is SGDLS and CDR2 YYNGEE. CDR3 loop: CASSARQGEGEQYF. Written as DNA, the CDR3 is TGTGCCAGCAGCGCTCGACAGGGAGAAGGCGAGCAGTACTTC.